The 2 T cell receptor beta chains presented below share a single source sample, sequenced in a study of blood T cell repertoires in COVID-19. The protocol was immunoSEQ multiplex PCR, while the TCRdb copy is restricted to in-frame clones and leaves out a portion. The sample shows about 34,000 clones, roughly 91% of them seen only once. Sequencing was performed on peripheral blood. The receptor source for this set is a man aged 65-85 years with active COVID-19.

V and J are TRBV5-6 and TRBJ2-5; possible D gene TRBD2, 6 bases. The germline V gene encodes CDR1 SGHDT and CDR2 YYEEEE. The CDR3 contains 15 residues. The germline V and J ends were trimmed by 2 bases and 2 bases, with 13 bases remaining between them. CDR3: CASSLRLAGQETQYF. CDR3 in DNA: TGTGCCAGCAGCTTACGGCTGGCGGGGCAAGAGACCCAGTACTTC.

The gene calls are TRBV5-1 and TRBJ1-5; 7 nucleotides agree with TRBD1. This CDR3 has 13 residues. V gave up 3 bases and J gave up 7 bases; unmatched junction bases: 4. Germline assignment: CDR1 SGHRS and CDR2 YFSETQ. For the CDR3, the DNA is TGCGCCAGCAGCTCCGACAGGGACCAGCCCCAGCATTTT. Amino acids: CASSSDRDQPQHF. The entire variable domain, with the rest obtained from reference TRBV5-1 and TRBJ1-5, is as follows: KAGVTQTPRYLIKTRGQQVTLSCSPISGHRSVSWYQQTPGQGLQFLFEYFSETQRNKGNFPGRFSGRQFSNSRSEMNVSTLELGDSALYLCASSSDRDQPQHFGDGTRLSIL.